The next 14 T cell receptor beta chains were all read from a single sample in a study of radiation and T cells in renal cell carcinoma. Time point defined: blood 4 weeks post-SBRT, at nephrectomy. Treatment indicated: 15 Gy SBRT to primary tumor, nephrectomy 4 weeks later. Assay: immunoSEQ multiplex PCR; the TCRdb copy retains only in-frame clones and omits some. The sample consists of tens of thousands of clones, roughly 80% of them appearing once. Source: blood, taken from a patient whose treatment included radiotherapy and nephrectomy. These receptors were taken from a man aged 45 to 65 with renal cell carcinoma.

The chain employs TRBV7-2 and TRBJ2-7; D gene unclear. The CDR3 totals 15 residues. CDR1 is SGHTA and CDR2 is FQGNSA in the germline V gene. Trimming cost V 2 bases and J 3 bases, with 14 bases left between them. CDR3 in amino acids: CASSLSPGGVYEQYF. The DNA for the CDR3 is TGTGCCAGCAGCTTAAGTCCAGGTGGGGTCTACGAGCAGTACTTC.

This chain joins TRBV7-2 and TRBJ1-1; a weak D match, TRBD1 (6 bases). Per germline, CDR1 SGHTA and CDR2 FQGNSA. V was clipped by 5 bases and J by 0 bases, with 16 bases between them. The CDR3 totals 16 residues. Written as DNA, the CDR3 is TGTGCCAGCAGCCCGAGGTTGGGGGCAATGAACACTGAAGCTTTCTTT. Amino acids: CASSPRLGAMNTEAFF.

This clone was recorded only once. The rearrangement links TRBV19 to TRBJ1-2, with D unresolved. Germline-derived CDR1 and CDR2 are LNHDA and SQIVND (reference sequence). V was clipped by 2 bases and J by 8 bases, with 12 bases between them. This CDR3 is built from 13 residues. CDR3 in amino acids: CASSITEVGGYTF. The CDR3 bases are TGTGCCAGTAGTATAACCGAGGTAGGAGGCTACACCTTC.

The chain joins TRBV5-1 to TRBJ2-3; D is uncertain. The germline V and J ends were trimmed by 1 base and 1 base, with 10 bases remaining between them. The CDR3 length is 15 residues. Germline V gene sequence: CDR1 SGHRS, CDR2 YFSETQ. The CDR3 reads CASSLSAERTDTQYF. The CDR3 DNA follows: TGCGCCAGCAGCTTGTCGGCGGAGCGCACAGATACGCAGTATTTT.

The rearrangement links TRBV18 to TRBJ2-7, with TRBD1 identical over 8 bases. This CDR3 comprises 15 residues. V was clipped by 1 base and J by 5 bases; unmatched bases: 7. From germline, CDR1 is KGHSH and CDR2 LQKENI. This chain's CDR3 is CASSPLGTGYDEQYF. CDR3 sequence (DNA): TGTGCCAGCTCACCACTCGGGACAGGTTACGACGAGCAGTACTTC.

The J gene is TRBJ1-1, the V gene TRBV10-1; D gene ambiguous. CDR3 length: 15 residues. Per the germline V gene, CDR1 is WNHNN and CDR2 is SYGVQD (reference sequence). V gave up 4 bases and J gave up 1 base, with 13 bases separating them. CDR3 nucleotides: TGCGCCAGCAGTGGTAAAGGGTTGGGGAACACTGAAGCTTTCTTT. Residues: CASSGKGLGNTEAFF.

The chain recombines TRBV10-3 with TRBJ2-7; TRBD2 might be the D (5 bases). The CDR3 sequence is 12 residues long. In germline, CDR1 is ENHRY, CDR2 SYGVKD. Trimming pared 6 bases from V and 7 bases from J, leaving 13 bases between. The CDR3 coding sequence is TGTGCCATCAGGAAGGACTCATTGGAGCAGTACTTC. Translating gives CAIRKDSLEQYF.

Here the CDR3 reads CSVTDTQETQYF. The CDR3 nucleotides read TGCAGCGTAACGGACACACAAGAGACCCAGTACTTC. This chain uses TRBV29-1 with TRBJ2-5; D perhaps matches TRBD1 (5 bases). This CDR3 has 12 residues. V was clipped by 6 bases and J by 2 bases, with 10 bases between them. Germline V gives CDR1 SQVTM, CDR2 ANQGSEA. The full variable domain, rest sourced from reference TRBV29-1 and TRBJ2-5, is SAVISQKPSRDICQRGTSLTIQCQVDSQVTMMFWYRQQPGQSLTLIATANQGSEATYESGFVIDKFPISRPNLTFSTLTVSNMSPEDSSIYLCSVTDTQETQYFGPGTRLLVL.

The gene calls are TRBV10-3 and TRBJ2-7, with D perhaps assigned TRBD1 or TRBD2 (6 bases each). Germline V gene sequence: CDR1 ENHRY, CDR2 SYGVKD. The CDR3 loop spans 13 amino acids. The V and J ends lost 6 bases and 2 bases respectively, with 11 bases between them. The CDR3 DNA follows: TGTGCCATCAGGCGGGACATCCCCTACGAGCAGTACTTC. This sequence encodes CAIRRDIPYEQYF.

The chain joins TRBV15 to TRBJ1-4, with 7 nucleotides matching TRBD1. CDR3 size: 17 residues. Trimming at V came to 0 bases and at J to 6 bases, leaving 10 bases not matched to a gene. Looked up from germline, CDR1 is LNHNV and CDR2 is YYDKDF (reference sequence). CDR3 DNA sequence: TGTGCCACCAGCAGAGACCTACAGGGGTTGCGGCATGAAAAACTGTTTTTT. Its protein is CATSRDLQGLRHEKLFF.

This chain links TRBV27 with TRBJ1-2; D possibly corresponds to TRBD1 (6 bases). The germline CDR1 and CDR2 sequences are MNHEY and SMNVEV (reference sequence). Trimming took 5 bases from V and 6 from J, leaving 13 bases between them. The CDR3 is made up of 13 amino acids. The CDR3 sequence: CASSPRQVHGYTF. The DNA of the CDR3 is TGTGCCAGCAGTCCACGACAGGTTCATGGCTACACCTTC.

The V call is TRBV19, the J call TRBJ1-5; 11 nucleotides align to TRBD1. CDR3 size: 16 residues. Germline trimming cut 6 bases from V and 1 base from J; bases unmatched to any gene: 5. Germline V CDR1 and CDR2: LNHDA, SQIVND (reference sequence). The CDR3 coding sequence is TGTGCCAGTAGCCCGGACAGGGGGCTAAGCAATCAGCCCCAGCATTTT. Translation gives CASSPDRGLSNQPQHF.

The rearrangement uses TRBV6-5 and TRBJ2-7, with D perhaps being TRBD1 or TRBD2 (6 bases each). V gave up 0 bases and J gave up 2 bases, with 11 bases separating them. The V gene's germline CDR1 is MNHEY and CDR2 SVGAGI. CDR3 length: 15 residues. CDR3 region: CASSYSWGAPYEQYF. In DNA, the CDR3 is TGTGCCAGCAGTTACTCATGGGGGGCCCCCTACGAGCAGTACTTC.

The chain recombines TRBV5-1 with TRBJ2-6; D ambiguous. The CDR3 is 14 amino acids. V was pared by 4 bases and J by 4 bases, with 9 bases between. The germline gives CDR1 SGHRS, CDR2 YFSETQ. This chain's CDR3 is CASSPQNGANVLTF. CDR3 in DNA: TGCGCCAGCAGCCCCCAGAACGGGGCCAACGTCCTGACTTTC.